These 30 T cell receptor beta chains were sequenced from one sample in a study of cytomegalovirus exposure and HLA in healthy donors. The PCR employed 60 Vbeta primers together with 13 Jbeta primers. The assay was immunoSEQ multiplex PCR, and TCRdb's table has in-frame clones only and misses some. The sample consists of over 100,000 clones, 65% to 80% of them appearing once. The specimen sequenced was PBMCs. The receptors here all came from a man aged 25-45 years in good health and CMV-seropositive.

This clone appeared once. The chain employs TRBV25-1 and TRBJ2-3, with 7 nucleotides matching TRBD1. The germline V gene encodes CDR1 MGHDK and CDR2 SYGVNS. V gave up 3 bases and J gave up 6 bases; unmatched junction bases: 9. CDR3 length equals 15 residues. The CDR3 reads CASSDPSTGPDTQYF. CDR3 sequence (DNA): TGTGCCAGCAGTGACCCCTCGACAGGGCCCGATACGCAGTATTTT. The entire variable domain, with the rest obtained from reference TRBV25-1 and TRBJ2-3, is as follows: EADIYQTPRYLVIGTGKKITLECSQTMGHDKMYWYQQDPGMELHLIHYSYGVNSTEKGDLSSESTVSRIRTEHFPLTLESARPSHTSQYLCASSDPSTGPDTQYFGPGTRLTVL.

The DNA for the CDR3 is TGTGCCAGCAGCTTGGGAGGGATGTTGGAATACGAGCAGTACTTC. This sequence encodes CASSLGGMLEYEQYF. V usage is TRBV5-6 and J usage is TRBJ2-7, with D possibly matching TRBD2 (5 bases). The CDR3 has 15 residues. V shed 0 bases and J shed 4 bases, with 14 bases lying between them. From germline, CDR1 is SGHDT and CDR2 YYEEEE.

In its sample, this clone was seen once. This rearrangement joins TRBV7-8 to TRBJ1-1; a weak D match, TRBD1 (6 bases). CDR1 is SGHVS and CDR2 is FQNEAQ in the germline V gene. This CDR3 contains 15 residues. Between the trimmed V and J ends, which lost 5 bases and 1 base, there was a span of 14 bases. The CDR3 loop reads CASSRIRGQNTEAFF. The CDR3 region has the DNA TGTGCCAGCAGCCGTATCAGGGGACAGAACACTGAAGCTTTCTTT.

The genes are TRBV6-6 and TRBJ2-7; TRBD1 matches 8 bases. This CDR3 comprises 15 residues. The J segment lost 7 bases and the V segment lost 6 bases, leaving 14 bases of the junction unmatched. Germline loops: CDR1 MNHNY, CDR2 SVGAGI (reference sequence). Here the CDR3 DNA reads TGTGCCAGCAGCCGGACAGGGCCAGGTTCGAGAGAGCAGTACTTC. Its protein product is CASSRTGPGSREQYF.

V and J are TRBV6-5 and TRBJ1-1, with a weak D call TRBD1 (6 bases). Germline V CDR1 and CDR2: MNHEY, SVGAGI. Trimming took 5 bases from V and 4 from J, leaving 17 bases between them. This CDR3 spans 15 amino acids. CDR3 sequence reads: CASSRSRGVSTEAFF. The DNA of the CDR3 is TGTGCCAGCAGTCGTTCCAGGGGAGTATCCACTGAAGCTTTCTTT.

The chain joins TRBV7-3 to TRBJ1-1; TRBD1 agrees at 9 bases. Germline CDR1 and CDR2: SGHTA and FQGTGA. The CDR3 is made up of 15 amino acids. Unmatched junction bases numbered 8, after V lost 5 bases and J lost 4 bases. The CDR3: CASSPQQGQGTEAFF. The DNA for the CDR3 is TGTGCCAGCAGCCCGCAACAGGGACAGGGCACTGAAGCTTTCTTT.

The chain couples TRBV5-1 to TRBJ2-5; perhaps TRBD1 as D (5 bases). The CDR3 consists of 15 residues. The V gene lost 0 bases and the J gene lost 3 bases, with 12 bases spanning the gap. Germline CDR1 SGHRS, CDR2 YFSETQ. The CDR3 is CASSLARQGKETQYF. In DNA form, the CDR3 reads TGCGCCAGCAGCTTGGCCCGGCAGGGAAAAGAGACCCAGTACTTC.

The genes are TRBV4-2 and TRBJ1-3; D is ambiguous. The germline gives CDR1 LGHNA, CDR2 YNFKEQ. The germline V and J ends were trimmed by 1 base and 0 bases, with 13 bases remaining between them. There are 17 residues in the CDR3. CDR3 region: CASSQANVGLSGNTIYF. In nucleotides, the CDR3 is TGTGCCAGCAGCCAAGCGAACGTTGGCCTCTCTGGAAACACCATATATTTT.

V usage is TRBV9 and J usage is TRBJ1-2; TRBD1 aligns across 9 bases. CDR3 length equals 15 residues. CDR1 and CDR2 (germline): SGDLS, YYNGEE. J gave up 8 bases and V 3 bases, and 11 bases lay outside the gene matches. In nucleotides, the CDR3 is TGTGCCAGCAGCGCCCCGGGACAGGGATTCGGGGGCTACACCTTC. It codes for CASSAPGQGFGGYTF.

This chain links TRBV28 with TRBJ2-3, with D tentatively TRBD2 (5 bases). Trimming took 6 bases from V and 2 from J, leaving 15 bases between them. The germline CDR1 and CDR2 sequences are MDHEN and SYDVKM. There are 15 residues in the CDR3. The chain's CDR3 is CASSPAGGPTDTQYF. The CDR3 DNA is TGTGCCAGCAGCCCCGCGGGTGGACCCACAGATACGCAGTATTTT.

The chain joins TRBV19 to TRBJ1-1; 11 nucleotides match TRBD1. The CDR3 loop spans 13 amino acids. From germline, CDR1 is LNHDA and CDR2 SQIVND (reference sequence). V dropped 6 bases and J dropped 7; count of bases not matched to a gene: 4. In DNA form, the CDR3 reads TGTGCCAGTAGCGGACAGGGGGCCCGTGAAGCTTTCTTT. It is translated as CASSGQGAREAFF.

The chain has TRBV28 and TRBJ2-7, with D possibly matching TRBD1 (6 bases). The CDR3 is 14 amino acids. V was trimmed by 6 bases and J by 1 base, leaving 13 bases between them. Germline CDR1 reads MDHEN; CDR2 reads SYDVKM. The chain's CDR3 is CASSPRGRSYEQYF. CDR3 sequence (DNA): TGTGCCAGCAGCCCCAGGGGACGGTCCTACGAGCAGTACTTC.

This clone was seen just once. The V gene is TRBV7-2, the J gene TRBJ1-2; D not resolved. Trimming took 5 bases from V and 5 from J, leaving 18 bases between them. Germline values: CDR1 SGHTA, CDR2 FQGNSA. The CDR3 sequence is 15 residues long. CDR3 bases: TGTGCCAGCAGCACCCAAGGCACCCCGGGGTATGGCTACACCTTC. This translates into CASSTQGTPGYGYTF. The full variable domain, with the rest looked up from reference TRBV7-2 and TRBJ1-2, is GAGVSQSPSNKVTEKGKDVELRCDPISGHTALYWYRQSLGQGLEFLIYFQGNSAPDKSGLPSDRFSAERTGGSVSTLTIQRTQQEDSAVYLCASSTQGTPGYGYTFGSGTRLTVV.

The V call is TRBV5-1, the J call TRBJ1-2, with a possible D match to TRBD1 (5 bases). The CDR3 is made up of 15 amino acids. Germline values: CDR1 SGHRS, CDR2 YFSETQ. Trimming stripped 1 base from V and 2 bases from J, with 12 bases between. CDR3 sequence: CASSLPGVGNYGYTF. The CDR3 nucleotides read TGCGCCAGCAGCTTGCCGGGGGTGGGGAACTATGGCTACACCTTC.

V gene TRBV2 combines with J gene TRBJ2-7, with TRBD1 as a possible D gene (6 bases). The CDR3 has 14 residues. V was shortened by 6 bases and J by 4 bases, with 16 bases between the two germline ends. CDR1 and CDR2 (germline): SNHLY, FYNNEI. The CDR3 protein is CASSPTQGWYEQYF. CDR3 coding DNA: TGTGCCAGCAGCCCTACCCAGGGGTGGTACGAGCAGTACTTC.

This sequence joins TRBV30 and TRBJ2-6; no definite D call. Germline CDR1 is GTSNPN and CDR2 is SVGIG (reference sequence). The CDR3 has 15 amino acids. Trimming shortened V by 0 bases and J by 0 bases, and 6 bases separated the two germline ends. CDR3 in amino acids: CAWSVSFSGANVLTF. DNA for the CDR3: TGTGCCTGGAGTGTAAGCTTCTCTGGGGCCAACGTCCTGACTTTC.

This chain links TRBV27 with TRBJ2-1, with D possibly TRBD2 on 7 matching bases. V was pared by 5 bases and J by 3 bases, with 11 bases between. This CDR3 region has 14 residues. The germline V gene has CDR1 MNHEY and CDR2 SMNVEV (reference sequence). CDR3 DNA: TGTGCCAGCAGTCGGGGGGCCGGCTACAATGAGCAGTTCTTC. Protein: CASSRGAGYNEQFF.

The chain carries TRBV5-6 and TRBJ1-2, with TRBD1 identical over 9 bases. The V and J ends lost 0 bases and 4 bases, in that order; junction bases with no gene match: 4. CDR1 SGHDT and CDR2 YYEEEE come from the germline V gene. The CDR3 loop spans 15 amino acids. Here the CDR3 reads CASSLAGTGFYGYTF. The CDR3 nucleotides read TGTGCCAGCAGCTTGGCCGGGACAGGGTTCTATGGCTACACCTTC.

The gene calls are TRBV2 and TRBJ1-5; D is possibly TRBD1 (5 bases). This CDR3 comprises 15 residues. In germline, CDR1 is SNHLY, CDR2 FYNNEI. V was shortened by 8 bases and J by 7 bases, with 21 bases between the two germline ends. The CDR3 DNA is TGTGCCAGCGCTGTAGGCTCAGGGATAGGCCAGCCCCAGCATTTT. Translated: CASAVGSGIGQPQHF.

The chain combines TRBV30 with TRBJ1-5, with D possibly being TRBD1 (6 bases). This CDR3 is 12 amino acids long. The V gene lost 8 bases and the J gene lost 7 bases, with 15 bases spanning the gap. Germline CDR1 is GTSNPN and CDR2 is SVGIG (reference sequence). CDR3 DNA: TGTGCCGTGCAGGGGCTCGGGCAGCCCCAGCATTTT. Protein product: CAVQGLGQPQHF.

The rearrangement links TRBV25-1 to TRBJ2-7; 11 bases align to TRBD1. After removal of 6 bases from V and 9 bases from J, the junction contained 10 bases not matched to a gene. The CDR3 has 14 residues. The germline V gene encodes CDR1 MGHDK and CDR2 SYGVNS. CDR3 protein: CASSLRDRGRGQYF. The CDR3 DNA is TGTGCCAGCAGCTTACGGGACAGGGGGAGAGGGCAGTACTTC.

J is TRBJ1-2 and V is TRBV6-5; D not resolved. Between the trimmed V and J ends, which lost 5 bases and 1 base, there was a span of 14 bases. The length of the CDR3 is 15 residues. Looked up from germline, CDR1 is MNHEY and CDR2 is SVGAGI. The CDR3 sequence: CASSPRRQDNYGYTF. The CDR3 DNA follows: TGTGCCAGCAGTCCACGCCGGCAGGATAACTATGGCTACACCTTC.

This chain connects TRBV11-3 to TRBJ2-2; unclear D gene. Trimming left V 3 bases short and J 4 bases short, with 3 bases between. The CDR3 extends over 12 amino acids. Germline CDR1 SGHNT, CDR2 YENEEA. In DNA, the CDR3 is TGTGCCAGCAGCTTGCGCACCGGGGAGCTGTTTTTT. Protein: CASSLRTGELFF.

This chain uses TRBV11-2 with TRBJ1-1, with D perhaps matching TRBD1 (5 bases). This CDR3 contains 14 residues. Germline CDR1 SGHAT, CDR2 FQNNGV. The germline V and J ends were trimmed by 3 bases and 6 bases, with 14 bases remaining between them. CDR3 region: CASSLISGIPEAFF. The CDR3 DNA is TGTGCCAGCAGCTTGATTTCAGGGATCCCTGAAGCTTTCTTT.

This sequence joins TRBV19 and TRBJ2-1, with 8 bases lining up with TRBD2. The CDR3 is 12 residues long. Germline CDR1 LNHDA, CDR2 SQIVND (reference sequence). V shed 8 bases, J shed 7 bases, and the junction held 4 bases outside the gene matches. CDR3 residues: CASREGPNEQFF. The CDR3 nucleotides are TGTGCCAGTCGGGAGGGTCCTAATGAGCAGTTCTTC.

This clone turned up a few times. This chain uses TRBV4-2 with TRBJ2-7; TRBD1 agrees at 7 bases. The CDR3 consists of 15 residues. J gave up 0 bases and V 3 bases, and 5 bases lay outside the gene matches. The germline V gene has CDR1 LGHNA and CDR2 YNFKEQ. The CDR3 region has the DNA TGTGCCAGCAGCCAGTCGGACAGGAACTCCTACGAGCAGTACTTC. Its protein product is CASSQSDRNSYEQYF.

This chain links TRBV5-6 with TRBJ1-5, with D possibly TRBD1 on 5 matching bases. This CDR3 region has 14 residues. Trimming shortened V by 3 bases and J by 5 bases, and 12 bases separated the two germline ends. CDR1 is SGHDT, CDR2 YYEEEE, per germline. CDR3 coding DNA: TGTGCCAGCAGCTGGGGTCGGGGGGATCAGCCCCAGCATTTT. This sequence encodes CASSWGRGDQPQHF.

This chain joins TRBV29-1 and TRBJ2-1, with D possibly being TRBD1 (5 bases). CDR3 length: 12 amino acids. The V gene lost 4 bases and the J gene lost 6 bases, with 10 bases spanning the gap. CDR1 is SQVTM, CDR2 ANQGSEA, per germline. The CDR3 reads CSVGPQGNEQFF. As DNA, the CDR3 is TGCAGCGTTGGCCCGCAGGGCAATGAGCAGTTCTTC.

The chain is built from TRBV2 and TRBJ1-1, with 10 bases fitting TRBD1. This CDR3 region has 13 residues. Germline CDR1 reads SNHLY; CDR2 reads FYNNEI. The J segment lost 7 bases and the V segment lost 11 bases, leaving 10 bases of the junction unmatched. The chain's CDR3 is CAGGTGARVEAFF. For the CDR3, the DNA is TGTGCCGGTGGGACAGGGGCCCGCGTTGAAGCTTTCTTT.

CDR3 DNA sequence: TGTGCCATCAGTGAGTCGGTACAGGGGAATCAGCCCCAGCATTTT. This codes for CAISESVQGNQPQHF. This chain connects TRBV10-3 to TRBJ1-5; 7 positions match TRBD1. With 0 bases clipped from V and 4 bases from J, the junction kept 3 bases outside the gene matches. From germline, CDR1 is ENHRY and CDR2 SYGVKD. The length of the CDR3 is 15 residues.